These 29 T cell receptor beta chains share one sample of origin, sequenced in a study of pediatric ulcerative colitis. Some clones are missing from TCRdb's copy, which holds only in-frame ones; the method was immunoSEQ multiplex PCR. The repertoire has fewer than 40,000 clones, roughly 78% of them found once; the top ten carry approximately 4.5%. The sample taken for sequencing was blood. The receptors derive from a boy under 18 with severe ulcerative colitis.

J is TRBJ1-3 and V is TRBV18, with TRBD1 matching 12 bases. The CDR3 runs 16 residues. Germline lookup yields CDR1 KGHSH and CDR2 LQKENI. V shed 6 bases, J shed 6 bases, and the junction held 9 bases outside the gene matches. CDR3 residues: CASSPRDRGLENTIYF. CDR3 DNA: TGTGCCAGCTCTCCGCGGGACAGGGGGCTTGAAAACACCATATATTTT.

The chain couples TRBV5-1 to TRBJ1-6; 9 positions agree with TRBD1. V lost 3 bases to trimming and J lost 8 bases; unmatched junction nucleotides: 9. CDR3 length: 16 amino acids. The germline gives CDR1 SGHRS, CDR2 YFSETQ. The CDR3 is CASSSFGQGHDSPLHF. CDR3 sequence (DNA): TGCGCCAGCAGCTCCTTTGGACAGGGGCACGATTCACCCCTCCACTTT.

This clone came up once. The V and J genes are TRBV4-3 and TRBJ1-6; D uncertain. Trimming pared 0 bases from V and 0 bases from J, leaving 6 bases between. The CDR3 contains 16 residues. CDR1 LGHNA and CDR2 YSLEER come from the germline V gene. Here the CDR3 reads CASSQDAGSYNSPLHF. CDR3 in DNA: TGCGCCAGCAGCCAAGATGCCGGCTCCTATAATTCACCCCTCCACTTT.

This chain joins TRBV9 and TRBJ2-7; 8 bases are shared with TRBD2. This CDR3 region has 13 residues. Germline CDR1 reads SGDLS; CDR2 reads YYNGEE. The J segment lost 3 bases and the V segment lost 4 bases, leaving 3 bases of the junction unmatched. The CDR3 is CASSTGTSYEQYF. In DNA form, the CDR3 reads TGTGCCAGCAGCACCGGGACTAGCTACGAGCAGTACTTC.

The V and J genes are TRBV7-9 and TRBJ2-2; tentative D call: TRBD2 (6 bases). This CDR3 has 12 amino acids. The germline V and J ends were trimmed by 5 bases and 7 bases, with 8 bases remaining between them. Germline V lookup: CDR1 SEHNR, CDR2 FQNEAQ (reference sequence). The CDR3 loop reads CASSLGSGELFF. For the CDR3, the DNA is TGTGCCAGCAGCCTCGGGAGCGGGGAGCTGTTTTTT.

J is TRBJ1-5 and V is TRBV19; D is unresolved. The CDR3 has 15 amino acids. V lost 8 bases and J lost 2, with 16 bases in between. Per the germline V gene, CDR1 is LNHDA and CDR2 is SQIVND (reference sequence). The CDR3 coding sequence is TGTGCCAGTGACCGAGGGTATGGCGGCAATCAGCCCCAGCATTTT. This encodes CASDRGYGGNQPQHF.

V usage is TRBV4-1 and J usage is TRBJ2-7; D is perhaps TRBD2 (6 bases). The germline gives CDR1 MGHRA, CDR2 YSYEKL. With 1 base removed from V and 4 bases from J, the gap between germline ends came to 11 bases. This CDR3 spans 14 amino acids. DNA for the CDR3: TGCGCCAGCAGCCAAGGACTAGTTGAATACGAGCAGTACTTC. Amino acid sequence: CASSQGLVEYEQYF.

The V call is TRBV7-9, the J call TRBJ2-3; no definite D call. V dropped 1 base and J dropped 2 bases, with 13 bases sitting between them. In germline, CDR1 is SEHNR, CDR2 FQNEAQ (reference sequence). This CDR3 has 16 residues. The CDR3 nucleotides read TGTGCCAGCAGCTTAGGTATCCCAGGCAACACAGATACGCAGTATTTT. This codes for CASSLGIPGNTDTQYF. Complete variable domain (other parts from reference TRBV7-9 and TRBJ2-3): DTGVSQNPRHKITKRGQNVTFRCDPISEHNRLYWYRQTLGQGPEFLTYFQNEAQLEKSRLLSDRFSAERPKGSFSTLEIQRTEQGDSAMYLCASSLGIPGNTDTQYFGPGTRLTVL.

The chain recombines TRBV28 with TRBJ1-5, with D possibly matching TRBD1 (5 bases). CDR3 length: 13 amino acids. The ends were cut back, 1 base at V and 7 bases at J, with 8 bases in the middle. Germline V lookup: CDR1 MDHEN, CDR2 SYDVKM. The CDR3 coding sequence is TGTGCCAGCAGTTTATTCCCAGGGCAGCCCCAGCATTTT. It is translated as CASSLFPGQPQHF.

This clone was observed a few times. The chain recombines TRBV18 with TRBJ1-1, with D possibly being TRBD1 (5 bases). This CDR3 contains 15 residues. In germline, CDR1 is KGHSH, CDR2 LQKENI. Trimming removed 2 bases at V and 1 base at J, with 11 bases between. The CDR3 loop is CASSPGAGWNTEAFF. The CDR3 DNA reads TGTGCCAGCTCACCAGGGGCAGGTTGGAACACTGAAGCTTTCTTT.

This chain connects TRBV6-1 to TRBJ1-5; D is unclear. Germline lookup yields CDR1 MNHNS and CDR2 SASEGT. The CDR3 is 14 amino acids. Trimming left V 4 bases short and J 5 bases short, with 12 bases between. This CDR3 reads CASSGAATDQPQHF. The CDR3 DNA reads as TGTGCCAGCAGTGGTGCCGCCACGGATCAGCCCCAGCATTTT.

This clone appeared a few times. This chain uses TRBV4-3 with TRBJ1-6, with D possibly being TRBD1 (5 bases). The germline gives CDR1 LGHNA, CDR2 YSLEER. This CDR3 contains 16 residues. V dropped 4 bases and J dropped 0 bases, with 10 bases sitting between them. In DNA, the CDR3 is TGCGCCAGCAGCCGGGAGGGGAGCTCCTATAATTCACCCCTCCACTTT. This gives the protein CASSREGSSYNSPLHF.

This CDR3 reads CASSMGTGRTDTQYF. CDR3 bases: TGTGCCAGTAGTATGGGGACAGGACGCACAGATACGCAGTATTTT. The rearrangement joins TRBV19 to TRBJ2-3, with 8 bases matching TRBD1. The V segment lost 3 bases and the J segment 1 base; nucleotides outside the gene matches: 3. Germline V CDR1 and CDR2: LNHDA, SQIVND (reference sequence). The CDR3 extends over 15 amino acids.

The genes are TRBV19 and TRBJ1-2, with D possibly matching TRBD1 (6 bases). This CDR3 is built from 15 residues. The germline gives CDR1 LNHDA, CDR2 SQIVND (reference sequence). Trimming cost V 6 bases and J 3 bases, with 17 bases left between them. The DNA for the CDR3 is TGTGCCAGTAGGATGGGCAGGGGCTTGGACTATGGCTACACCTTC. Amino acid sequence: CASRMGRGLDYGYTF.

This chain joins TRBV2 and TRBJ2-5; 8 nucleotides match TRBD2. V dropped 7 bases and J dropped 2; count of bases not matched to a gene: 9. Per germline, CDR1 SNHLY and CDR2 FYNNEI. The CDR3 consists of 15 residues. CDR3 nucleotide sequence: TGTGCCAGCACGAAGCCAGCGGGGGATCAAGAGACCCAGTACTTC. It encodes CASTKPAGDQETQYF.

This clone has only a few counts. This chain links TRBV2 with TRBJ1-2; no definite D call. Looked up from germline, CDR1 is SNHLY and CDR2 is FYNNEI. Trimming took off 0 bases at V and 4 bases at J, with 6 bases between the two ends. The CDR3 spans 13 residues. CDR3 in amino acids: CASSEASRYGYTF. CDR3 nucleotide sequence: TGTGCCAGCAGTGAAGCGTCCCGCTATGGCTACACCTTC.

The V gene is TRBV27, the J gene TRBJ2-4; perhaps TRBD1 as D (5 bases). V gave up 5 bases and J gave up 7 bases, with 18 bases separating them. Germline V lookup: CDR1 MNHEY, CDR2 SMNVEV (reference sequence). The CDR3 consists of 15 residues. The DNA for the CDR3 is TGTGCCAGCAGTCCTGACAGAATCAATTTTAACATTCAGTACTTC. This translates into CASSPDRINFNIQYF.

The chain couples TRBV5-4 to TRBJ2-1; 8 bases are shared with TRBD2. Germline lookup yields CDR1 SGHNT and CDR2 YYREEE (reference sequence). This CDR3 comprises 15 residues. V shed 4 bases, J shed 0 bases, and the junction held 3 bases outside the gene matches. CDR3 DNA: TGTGCCAGCAGCACGGCGGGGGGCTCCTACAATGAGCAGTTCTTC. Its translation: CASSTAGGSYNEQFF.

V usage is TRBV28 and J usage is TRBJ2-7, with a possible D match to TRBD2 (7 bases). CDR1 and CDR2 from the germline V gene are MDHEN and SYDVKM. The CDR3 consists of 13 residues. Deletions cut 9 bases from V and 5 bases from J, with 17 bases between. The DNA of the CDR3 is TGTGCCAGTCAACCCCGGGGGGCCCACGAGCAGTACTTC. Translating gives CASQPRGAHEQYF.

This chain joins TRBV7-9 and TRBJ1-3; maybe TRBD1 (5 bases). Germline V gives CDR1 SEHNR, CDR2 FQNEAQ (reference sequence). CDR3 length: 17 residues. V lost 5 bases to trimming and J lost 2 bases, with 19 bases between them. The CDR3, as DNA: TGTGCCAGCAGCGCGAGTTTCAGGGTCTGGGCTGGAAACACCATATATTTT. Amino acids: CASSASFRVWAGNTIYF. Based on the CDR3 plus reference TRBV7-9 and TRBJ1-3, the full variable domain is DTGVSQNPRHKITKRGQNVTFRCDPISEHNRLYWYRQTLGQGPEFLTYFQNEAQLEKSRLLSDRFSAERPKGSFSTLEIQRTEQGDSAMYLCASSASFRVWAGNTIYFGEGSWLTVV.

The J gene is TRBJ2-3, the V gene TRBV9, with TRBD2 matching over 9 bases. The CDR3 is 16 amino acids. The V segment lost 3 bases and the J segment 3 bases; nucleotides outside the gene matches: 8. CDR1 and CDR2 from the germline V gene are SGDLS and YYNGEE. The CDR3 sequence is CASSGSERGDTDTQYF. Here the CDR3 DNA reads TGTGCCAGCAGCGGAAGTGAGCGGGGGGATACAGATACGCAGTATTTT.

The CDR3 coding sequence is TGCGCCAGCGGAACAGGGTCTAGCACAGATACGCAGTATTTT. Translation gives CASGTGSSTDTQYF. The V and J genes are TRBV5-1 and TRBJ2-3; D is perhaps TRBD1 (6 bases). The CDR3 is 14 residues long. Germline loops: CDR1 SGHRS, CDR2 YFSETQ. Trimming shortened V by 7 bases and J by 0 bases, and 12 bases separated the two germline ends.

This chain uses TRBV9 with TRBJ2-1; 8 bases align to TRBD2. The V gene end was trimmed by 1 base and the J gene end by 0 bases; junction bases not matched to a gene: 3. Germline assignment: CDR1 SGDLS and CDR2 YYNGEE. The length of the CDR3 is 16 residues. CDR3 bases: TGTGCCAGCAGCGTACGAGCGGGGGCCTCCTACAATGAGCAGTTCTTC. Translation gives CASSVRAGASYNEQFF.

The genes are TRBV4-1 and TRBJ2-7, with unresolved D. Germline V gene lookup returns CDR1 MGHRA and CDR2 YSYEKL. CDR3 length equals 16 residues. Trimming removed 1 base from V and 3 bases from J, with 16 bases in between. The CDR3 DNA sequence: TGCGCCAGCAGCCAAGGTCCGGCAGAAAGTTACTACGAGCAGTACTTC. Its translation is CASSQGPAESYYEQYF.

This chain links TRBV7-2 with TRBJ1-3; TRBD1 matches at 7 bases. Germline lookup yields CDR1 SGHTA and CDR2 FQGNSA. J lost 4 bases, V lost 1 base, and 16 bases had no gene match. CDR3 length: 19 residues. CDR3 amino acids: CASSLGGRTGRLVGNTIYF. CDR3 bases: TGTGCCAGCAGCTTAGGGGGTAGGACAGGTCGTCTGGTGGGAAACACCATATATTTT.

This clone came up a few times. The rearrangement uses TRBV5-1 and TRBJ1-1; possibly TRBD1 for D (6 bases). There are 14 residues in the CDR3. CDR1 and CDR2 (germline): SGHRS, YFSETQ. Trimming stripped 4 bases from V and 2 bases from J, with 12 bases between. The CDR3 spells CASSTGTHNTEAFF. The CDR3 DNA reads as TGCGCCAGCAGCACCGGGACACACAACACTGAAGCTTTCTTT.

CDR3: CASSSLSAGSYEQYF. Written as DNA, the CDR3 is TGTGCCAGCAGCTCCCTTTCAGCTGGGTCCTACGAGCAGTACTTC. This rearrangement joins TRBV7-8 to TRBJ2-7; D call uncertain. The V end was cut by 4 bases, the J end by 1 base, with 14 bases between. The CDR3 spans 15 residues. In germline, CDR1 is SGHVS, CDR2 FQNEAQ.

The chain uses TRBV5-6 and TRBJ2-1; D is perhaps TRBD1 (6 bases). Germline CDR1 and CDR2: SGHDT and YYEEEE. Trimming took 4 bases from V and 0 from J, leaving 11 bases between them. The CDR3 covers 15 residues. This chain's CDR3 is CASSLRGFSYNEQFF. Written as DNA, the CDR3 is TGTGCCAGCAGCCTCAGGGGTTTCTCCTACAATGAGCAGTTCTTC. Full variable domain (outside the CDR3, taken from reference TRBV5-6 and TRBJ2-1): DAGVTQSPTHLIKTRGQQVTLRCSPKSGHDTVSWYQQALGQGPQFIFQYYEEEERQRGNFPDRFSGHQFPNYSSELNVNALLLGDSALYLCASSLRGFSYNEQFFGPGTRLTVL.

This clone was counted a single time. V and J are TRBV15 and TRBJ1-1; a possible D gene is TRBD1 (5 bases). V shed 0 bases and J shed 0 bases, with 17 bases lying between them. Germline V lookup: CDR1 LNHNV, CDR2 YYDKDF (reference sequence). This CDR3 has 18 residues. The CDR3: CATSRDRGAISLNTEAFF. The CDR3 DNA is TGTGCCACCAGCAGAGATAGAGGGGCGATATCACTGAACACTGAAGCTTTCTTT.